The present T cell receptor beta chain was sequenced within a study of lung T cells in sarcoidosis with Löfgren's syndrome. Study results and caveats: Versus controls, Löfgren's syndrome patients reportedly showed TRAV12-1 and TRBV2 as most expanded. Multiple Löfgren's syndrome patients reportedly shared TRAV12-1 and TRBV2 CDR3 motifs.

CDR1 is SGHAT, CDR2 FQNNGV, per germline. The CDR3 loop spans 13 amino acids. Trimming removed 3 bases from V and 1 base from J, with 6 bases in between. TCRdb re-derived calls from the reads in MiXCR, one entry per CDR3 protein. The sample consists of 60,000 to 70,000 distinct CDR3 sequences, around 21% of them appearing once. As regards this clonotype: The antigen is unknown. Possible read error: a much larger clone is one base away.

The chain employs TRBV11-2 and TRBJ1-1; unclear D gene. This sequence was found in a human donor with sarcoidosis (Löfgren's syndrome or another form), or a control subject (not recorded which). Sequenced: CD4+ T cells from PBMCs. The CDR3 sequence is CASSFTANTEAFF. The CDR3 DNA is TGTGCCAGCAGCTTCACAGCGAACACTGAAGCTTTCTTT.